This section outlines one TCR beta chain sequence together with its context. Its antigen is undetermined. This specimen comes from a study of identical twins. Points from the study as a whole: Potential partial confounding of zero-insertion analyses by invariant MAIT and iNKT cells was noted. Beta clonotypes that were abundant in cord blood contained fewer insertions, a pattern absent from memory repertoires.

cDNA molecules carried unique molecular identifiers, and template switching added a universal primer site. TCRdb redid the calling of the 5' RACE reads with MiXCR, one entry per CDR3 protein. The table includes 510,000 or so distinct CDR3 sequences, around 15% detected once. V was clipped by 1 base and J by 5 bases; unmatched bases: 3. The germline V gene encodes CDR1 LGHDT and CDR2 YNNKEL (reference sequence). This CDR3 has 15 residues. In addition, the sample was reused for a study of yellow fever vaccine responses in identical twins.

The sequence came from a woman aged 18-29 years in good health. The source material was CD4+ T cells sorted from blood. This sequence joins TRBV3-1 and TRBJ2-5, with TRBD2 matching over 11 bases. CDR3 nucleotide sequence: TGTGCCAGCAGCCAAGGTAGCGGGGGGGTGGAGACCCAGTACTTC. It translates to CASSQGSGGVETQYF.